The following is a T cell receptor beta chain sequence with its context. Trimming took 3 bases from V and 3 from J, leaving 2 bases between them. From germline, CDR1 is MNHNS and CDR2 SASEGT. The CDR3 consists of 11 residues. The data stem from a study of control samples from healthy donors and cancer patients. This table comes from immunoSEQ multiplex PCR, and its TCRdb copy is limited to in-frame clones, with some not included. The sample lists approximately 120,000 clones, about 88% occurring once. This rearrangement joins TRBV6-1 to TRBJ1-2; D is undetermined. The specimen sequenced was blood. The sequence was obtained from a young man in good health. CDR3 nucleotide sequence: TGTGCCAGCAGTGATTACTATGGCTACACCTTC. Encoded protein: CASSDYYGYTF.